These T cell receptor beta chains were read from a single sample in a study of CD8+ T cells in alopecia areata. TCRdb's table, derived via immunoSEQ multiplex PCR, lists solely in-frame clones and lacks some. The table includes 270,000 or so clones, about three fifths detected once. Sequencing was performed on CD4+ T cells sorted from blood, taken at week 24, from a patient treated with tofacitinib. The receptors were sampled from a human donor with alopecia areata. Each CDR3 is given with its conserved first and last residue.

>TRBV7-2|TRBJ2-7
CASSLAQNNYYF
>TRBV29-1|TRBJ2-1
CSVEEGQKTFDEQFF
>TRBV7-2|TRBJ1-6
CASSLRTGDNSPLHF
>TRBV7-9|TRBJ2-5
CASSLSLTGGVPKPSTQYF
>TRBV30|TRBJ1-1
CAWSVGQGWTEAFF
>TRBV18|TRBJ1-3
CASSLDRRLSSGNTIYF
>TRBV4-2|TRBJ2-7
CASSQDTYEQYF
>TRBV4-1|TRBJ1-1
CASSQPGQANTEAFF
>TRBV7-3|TRBJ2-1
CASSRQQVPLYNEQFF
>TRBV15|TRBJ2-1
CATSPVAGLHEQFF
>TRBV7-9|TRBJ2-7
CASSLAQWGEQYF
>TRBV5-6|TRBJ2-1
CASSLGTRGNEQFF
>TRBV7-2|TRBJ1-6
CASSLIQGNSPLHF